What follows describes a single T cell receptor beta chain. The sample originates from a study of OX40 agonist ivuxolimab in advanced cancers. Study-level background: Participants, 82.7% male, averaged 60 years of age, ranging from about 23 to 85.

The germline V gene has CDR1 SGHAT and CDR2 FQNNGV. This CDR3 is 15 amino acids long. The ends were cut back, 3 bases at V and 5 bases at J, with 13 bases in the middle. The repertoire was sequenced with immunoSEQ multiplex PCR; TCRdb's copy has only in-frame clones and lacks some. Of around 97,000 clones in the sample, roughly nine tenths were seen once. J is TRBJ2-2 and V is TRBV11-2, with D maybe TRBD1 (5 bases). This sequence originates from an adult with an advanced solid tumor such as melanoma, head and neck, liver or kidney cancer. Source: CD4+ or CD8+ T cells sorted from blood, taken in a trial of the OX40 agonist ivuxolimab. The CDR3 loop reads CASSLRIRVTGELFF. CDR3 DNA: TGTGCCAGCAGCTTGCGGATCAGGGTGACCGGGGAGCTGTTTTTT.